Presented here are 18 T cell receptor beta chains from one specimen sequenced in a study of blood T cell repertoires in COVID-19. Only in-frame clones appear in the TCRdb table, and some are missing; sequencing was by immunoSEQ multiplex PCR. There are over 110,000 clones in the sample; 84% occur only once, and 3% to 4.5% lies in the top ten. The sequenced sample was PBMCs or T cells enriched from blood (not recorded which). These receptors originate from a man aged 50 to 60 in a cohort exposed to, infected with or recovered from COVID-19 (not recorded which).

The V gene is TRBV30, the J gene TRBJ2-7; D possibly corresponds to TRBD2 (5 bases). Trimming left V 4 bases short and J 4 bases short, with 11 bases between. CDR3 length: 12 amino acids. The germline V gene has CDR1 GTSNPN and CDR2 SVGIG (reference sequence). The CDR3 bases are TGTGCCTGGACAGACCGGGATTACGAGCAGTACTTC. Protein sequence: CAWTDRDYEQYF.

As concerns this clone: This same CDR3 is encoded by further DNA sequences in the sample. The J gene is TRBJ1-5, the V gene TRBV7-9, with D possibly matching TRBD1 (5 bases). V gave up 5 bases and J gave up 6 bases, with 8 bases separating them. The CDR3 has 12 amino acids. Germline V gene lookup returns CDR1 SEHNR and CDR2 FQNEAQ (reference sequence). The CDR3 DNA reads as TGTGCCAGCAGCCTGGGGGGTCAGCCCCAGCATTTT. Its translation is CASSLGGQPQHF.

V gene TRBV5-1 combines with J gene TRBJ2-1, with 10 bases identical to TRBD1. From germline, CDR1 is SGHRS and CDR2 YFSETQ. The CDR3 sequence is 15 residues long. With V trimmed by 4 bases and J by 7 bases, 8 bases remained unmatched. The CDR3 reads CASSLRDRGRNEQFF. CDR3 DNA: TGCGCCAGCAGCCTCCGGGACAGGGGTCGGAATGAGCAGTTCTTC. The full variable domain, completed using reference TRBV5-1 and TRBJ2-1, is KAGVTQTPRYLIKTRGQQVTLSCSPISGHRSVSWYQQTPGQGLQFLFEYFSETQRNKGNFPGRFSGRQFSNSRSEMNVSTLELGDSALYLCASSLRDRGRNEQFFGPGTRLTVL.

J is TRBJ1-3 and V is TRBV7-9; TRBD1 is a possible D gene (5 bases). V dropped 6 bases and J dropped 3 bases, with 12 bases sitting between them. The CDR3 covers 14 residues. Germline V lookup: CDR1 SEHNR, CDR2 FQNEAQ (reference sequence). CDR3 region: CASRGAGHGNTIYF. As DNA, the CDR3 is TGTGCCAGCAGAGGTGCAGGGCATGGAAACACCATATATTTT.

CDR3: CASSTDRGFSPLHF. The CDR3 DNA reads TGTGCCAGTAGTACGGACAGGGGTTTCTCACCCCTCCACTTT. This sequence joins TRBV19 and TRBJ1-6, with TRBD1 matching 9 bases. Germline V gene sequence: CDR1 LNHDA, CDR2 SQIVND (reference sequence). V lost 4 bases and J lost 10; bases outside the gene matches: 5. The CDR3 has 14 residues.

J is TRBJ2-1 and V is TRBV15; 11 bases map to TRBD2. J lost 6 bases, V lost 3 bases, and 13 bases had no gene match. This CDR3 comprises 18 residues. Germline V gives CDR1 LNHNV, CDR2 YYDKDF (reference sequence). The CDR3: CATSRGLAGGLSGNEQFF. In nucleotides, the CDR3 is TGTGCCACCAGCAGGGGCTTAGCGGGAGGGCTGTCGGGCAATGAGCAGTTCTTC.

The chain is built from TRBV28 and TRBJ2-1, with D maybe TRBD2 (6 bases). In germline, CDR1 is MDHEN, CDR2 SYDVKM. The V gene lost 6 bases and the J gene lost 8 bases, with 17 bases spanning the gap. This CDR3 is 14 amino acids long. This CDR3 is CASSRQEGLHEQFF. CDR3 in DNA: TGTGCCAGCAGCCGTCAGGAGGGTCTCCATGAGCAGTTCTTC.

This clone was found a few times. This chain uses TRBV27 with TRBJ2-2; 10 nucleotides line up with TRBD2. This CDR3 has 16 residues. Germline CDR1 is MNHEY and CDR2 is SMNVEV (reference sequence). Trimming removed 2 bases from V and 9 bases from J; junction bases left unmatched: 9. The CDR3 coding sequence is TGTGCCAGCAGTTTAATGGGGCTAGCGGGAGCCTGGGAGCTGTTTTTT. Amino acid sequence: CASSLMGLAGAWELFF.

The chain has TRBV7-2 and TRBJ1-2; TRBD1 agrees at 7 bases. This CDR3 spans 15 amino acids. V was pared by 1 base and J by 2 bases, with 4 bases of the junction left unmatched. Germline V gene sequence: CDR1 SGHTA, CDR2 FQGNSA. Here the CDR3 reads CASSLVGGSNYGYTF. In DNA form, the CDR3 reads TGTGCCAGCAGCTTAGTAGGGGGCAGCAACTATGGCTACACCTTC.

V is TRBV10-3 and J is TRBJ2-3; no clear D gene. V was pared by 3 bases and J by 0 bases, with 10 bases between. Per the germline V gene, CDR1 is ENHRY and CDR2 is SYGVKD. The CDR3 has 15 amino acids. CDR3 amino acids: CAISDPRSSTDTQYF. The CDR3 coding sequence is TGTGCCATCAGTGACCCGAGGAGTAGCACAGATACGCAGTATTTT.

The chain links TRBV11-2 to TRBJ1-6, with D unresolved. Trimming removed 0 bases at V and 9 bases at J, with 18 bases between. In germline, CDR1 is SGHAT, CDR2 FQNNGV. This CDR3 contains 17 residues. The CDR3: CASSLDLVPSPISPLHF. The CDR3 nucleotides read TGTGCCAGCAGCTTAGATCTAGTACCATCCCCGATTTCACCCCTCCACTTT.

A few counts support this clone. This sequence joins TRBV19 and TRBJ1-1, with 8 bases matching TRBD1. CDR1 is LNHDA and CDR2 is SQIVND in the germline V gene (reference sequence). Trimming cost V 7 bases and J 3 bases; bases outside gene matches: 7. CDR3 length: 14 amino acids. In DNA, the CDR3 is TGTGCCAGTATGATAGACAGGGGACACACTGAAGCTTTCTTT. This gives the protein CASMIDRGHTEAFF.

The chain recombines TRBV19 with TRBJ1-1, with TRBD1 matching over 9 bases. The CDR3 has 15 amino acids. V trimming: 5 bases; J trimming: 6 bases; junction bases outside the gene matches: 10. Germline V gives CDR1 LNHDA, CDR2 SQIVND (reference sequence). The CDR3: CASSPGQGMGAEAFF. The CDR3 coding sequence is TGTGCCAGTAGTCCTGGACAGGGGATGGGAGCTGAAGCTTTCTTT.

The chain carries TRBV7-9 and TRBJ2-2, with D maybe TRBD2 (5 bases). CDR3 length equals 16 residues. Per the germline V gene, CDR1 is SEHNR and CDR2 is FQNEAQ (reference sequence). The V end lost 1 base, the J end lost 3 bases, and 12 bases lay between the germline ends. CDR3 DNA: TGTGCCAGCAGCTTAGTGGTAGCGTCACACACCGGGGAGCTGTTTTTT. Protein: CASSLVVASHTGELFF. Drawing the rest from reference TRBV7-9 and TRBJ2-2, the complete variable domain is DTGVSQNPRHKITKRGQNVTFRCDPISEHNRLYWYRQTLGQGPEFLTYFQNEAQLEKSRLLSDRFSAERPKGSFSTLEIQRTEQGDSAMYLCASSLVVASHTGELFFGEGSRLTVL.

Only one count was recorded for this clone. The chain has TRBV29-1 and TRBJ2-1, with unresolved D. The CDR3 consists of 10 residues. V was trimmed by 4 bases and J by 7 bases, leaving 5 bases between them. Germline values: CDR1 SQVTM, CDR2 ANQGSEA. The CDR3 DNA reads TGCAGCGTTGGGCAGAATGAGCAGTTCTTC. Its translation: CSVGQNEQFF.

The chain has TRBV4-1 and TRBJ2-7, with D unresolved. Germline V lookup: CDR1 MGHRA, CDR2 YSYEKL. Trimming shortened V by 0 bases and J by 4 bases, and 13 bases separated the two germline ends. The CDR3 runs to 15 residues. For the CDR3, the DNA is TGCGCCAGCAGCCAAGATGGCCAGCGCGTTTACGAGCAGTACTTC. Its protein product is CASSQDGQRVYEQYF.

The CDR3 reads CATSDTRDSGNEQFF. The DNA of the CDR3 is TGTGCCACCAGTGATACACGGGACTCCGGCAATGAGCAGTTCTTC. The genes are TRBV24-1 and TRBJ2-1, with D possibly being TRBD2 (6 bases). The germline V and J ends were trimmed by 3 bases and 6 bases, with 14 bases remaining between them. CDR1 is KGHDR and CDR2 is SFDVKD in the germline V gene. The CDR3 runs 15 residues.

This chain joins TRBV10-1 and TRBJ1-6; D may be TRBD1 (6 bases). Germline lookup yields CDR1 WNHNN and CDR2 SYGVQD (reference sequence). V was trimmed by 10 bases and J by 10 bases, leaving 23 bases between them. The CDR3 sequence is 15 residues long. This CDR3 reads CANRAGARRVSPLHF. In nucleotides, the CDR3 is TGCGCCAATCGAGCGGGGGCACGAAGAGTCTCACCCCTCCACTTT.